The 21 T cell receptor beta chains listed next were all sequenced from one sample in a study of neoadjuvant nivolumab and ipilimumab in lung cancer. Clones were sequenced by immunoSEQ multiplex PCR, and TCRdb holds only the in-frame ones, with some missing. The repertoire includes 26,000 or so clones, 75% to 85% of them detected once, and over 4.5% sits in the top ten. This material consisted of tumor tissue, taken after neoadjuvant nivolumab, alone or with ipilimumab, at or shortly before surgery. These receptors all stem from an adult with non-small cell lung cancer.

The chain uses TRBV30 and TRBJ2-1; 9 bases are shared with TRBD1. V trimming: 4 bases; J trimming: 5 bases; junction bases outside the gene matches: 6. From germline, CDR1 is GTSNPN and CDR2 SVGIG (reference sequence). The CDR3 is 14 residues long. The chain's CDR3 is CAWKGDRDHNEQFF. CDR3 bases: TGTGCCTGGAAGGGGGACAGGGACCACAATGAGCAGTTCTTC.

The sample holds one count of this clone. The CDR3 here is CASSWDSETQYF. DNA for the CDR3: TGTGCCAGCAGTTGGGACAGCGAGACCCAGTACTTC. V is TRBV6-5 and J is TRBJ2-5, with 7 nucleotides matching TRBD1. J gave up 5 bases and V 4 bases, and 1 base lay outside the gene matches. The CDR3 runs to 12 residues. In germline, CDR1 is MNHEY, CDR2 SVGAGI.

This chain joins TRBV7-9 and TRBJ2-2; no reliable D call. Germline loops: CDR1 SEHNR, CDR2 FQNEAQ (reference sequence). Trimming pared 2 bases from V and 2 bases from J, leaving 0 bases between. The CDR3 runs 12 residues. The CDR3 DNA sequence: TGTGCCAGCAGCTTAAACACCGGGGAGCTGTTTTTT. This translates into CASSLNTGELFF.

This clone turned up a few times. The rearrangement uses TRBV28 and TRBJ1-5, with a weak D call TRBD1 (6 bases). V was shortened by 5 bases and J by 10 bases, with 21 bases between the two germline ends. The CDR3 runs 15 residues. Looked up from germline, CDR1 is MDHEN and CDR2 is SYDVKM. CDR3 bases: TGTGCCAGCAGTCTTATTGCAGGGGACTACGGACCCCAGCATTTT. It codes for CASSLIAGDYGPQHF.

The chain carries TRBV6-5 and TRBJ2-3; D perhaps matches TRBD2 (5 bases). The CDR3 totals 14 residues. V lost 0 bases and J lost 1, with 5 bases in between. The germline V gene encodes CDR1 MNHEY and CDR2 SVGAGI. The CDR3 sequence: CASSYSGGTDTQYF. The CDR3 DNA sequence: TGTGCCAGCAGTTACTCCGGGGGCACAGATACGCAGTATTTT.

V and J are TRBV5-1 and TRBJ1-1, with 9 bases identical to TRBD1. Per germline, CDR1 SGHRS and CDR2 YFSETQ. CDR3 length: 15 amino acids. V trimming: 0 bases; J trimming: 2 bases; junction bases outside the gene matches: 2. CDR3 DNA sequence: TGCGCCAGCAGCTTGGTTACAGGGGGCAACACTGAAGCTTTCTTT. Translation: CASSLVTGGNTEAFF.

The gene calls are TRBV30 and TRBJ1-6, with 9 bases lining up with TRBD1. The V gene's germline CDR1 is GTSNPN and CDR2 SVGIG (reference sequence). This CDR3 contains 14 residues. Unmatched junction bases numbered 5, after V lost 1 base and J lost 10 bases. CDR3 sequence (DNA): TGTGCCTGGAGTGGGGACAGGGTGAGATCACCCCTCCACTTT. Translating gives CAWSGDRVRSPLHF.

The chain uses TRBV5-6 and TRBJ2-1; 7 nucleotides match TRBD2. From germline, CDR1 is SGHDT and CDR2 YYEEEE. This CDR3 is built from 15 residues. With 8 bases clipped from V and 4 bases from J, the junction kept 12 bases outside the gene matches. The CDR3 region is CASIPASGDYNEQFF. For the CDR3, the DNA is TGTGCCAGTATCCCCGCTAGCGGAGATTACAATGAGCAGTTCTTC.

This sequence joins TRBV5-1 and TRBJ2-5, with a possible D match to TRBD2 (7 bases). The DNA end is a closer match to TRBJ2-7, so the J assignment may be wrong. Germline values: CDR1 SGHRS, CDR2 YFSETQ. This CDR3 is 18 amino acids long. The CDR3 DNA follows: TGCGCCAGCAGCTTTTCGGGAGGCTTAGTGGGGGGGCTATACGAGCAGTACTTC. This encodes CASSFSGGLVGGLYEQYF.

The CDR3 is CAISPVQGLLQETQYF. As DNA, the CDR3 is TGTGCCATCAGCCCCGTGCAGGGTCTCTTACAAGAGACCCAGTACTTC. The chain couples TRBV10-3 to TRBJ2-5, with D possibly TRBD1 on 5 matching bases. V lost 6 bases and J lost 2, with 19 bases in between. CDR1 and CDR2 from the germline V gene are ENHRY and SYGVKD. The CDR3 sequence is 16 residues long.

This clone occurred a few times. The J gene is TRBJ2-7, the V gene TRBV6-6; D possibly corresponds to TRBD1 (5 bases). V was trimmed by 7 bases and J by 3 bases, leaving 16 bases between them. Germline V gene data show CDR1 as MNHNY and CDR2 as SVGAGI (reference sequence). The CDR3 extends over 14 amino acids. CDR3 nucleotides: TGTGCCAGCACCGAACCGGGCAGGGACTACGAGCAGTACTTC. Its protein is CASTEPGRDYEQYF.

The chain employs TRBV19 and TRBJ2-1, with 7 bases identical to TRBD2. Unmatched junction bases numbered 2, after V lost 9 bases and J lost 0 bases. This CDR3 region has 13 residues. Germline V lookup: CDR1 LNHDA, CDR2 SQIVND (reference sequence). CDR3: CASGGSSYNEQFF. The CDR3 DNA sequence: TGTGCCAGCGGGGGGAGCTCCTACAATGAGCAGTTCTTC.

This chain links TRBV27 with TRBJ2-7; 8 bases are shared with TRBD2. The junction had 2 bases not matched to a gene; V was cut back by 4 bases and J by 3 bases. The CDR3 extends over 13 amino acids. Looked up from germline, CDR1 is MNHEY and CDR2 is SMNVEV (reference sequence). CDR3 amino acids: CASSSLAGYEQYF. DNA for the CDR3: TGTGCCAGCAGTTCTCTAGCGGGCTACGAGCAGTACTTC.

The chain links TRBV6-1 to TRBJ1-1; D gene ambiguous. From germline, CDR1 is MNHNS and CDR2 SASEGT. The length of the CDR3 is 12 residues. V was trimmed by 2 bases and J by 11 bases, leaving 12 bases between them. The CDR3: CASSEYPTGAFF. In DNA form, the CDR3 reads TGTGCCAGCAGTGAATACCCCACTGGGGCTTTCTTT.

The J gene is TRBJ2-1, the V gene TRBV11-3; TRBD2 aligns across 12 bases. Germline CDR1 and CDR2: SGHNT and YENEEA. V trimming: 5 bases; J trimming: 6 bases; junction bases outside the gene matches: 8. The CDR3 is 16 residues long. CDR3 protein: CASSPGASGRVNEQFF. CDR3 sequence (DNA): TGTGCCAGCAGCCCGGGGGCTAGCGGGAGGGTCAATGAGCAGTTCTTC.

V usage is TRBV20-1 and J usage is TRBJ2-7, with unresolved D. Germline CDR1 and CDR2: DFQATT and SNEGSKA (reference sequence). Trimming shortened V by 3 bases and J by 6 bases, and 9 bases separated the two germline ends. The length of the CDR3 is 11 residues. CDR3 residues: CSASTLGEQYF. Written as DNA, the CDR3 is TGCAGTGCTAGTACGCTCGGCGAGCAGTACTTC.

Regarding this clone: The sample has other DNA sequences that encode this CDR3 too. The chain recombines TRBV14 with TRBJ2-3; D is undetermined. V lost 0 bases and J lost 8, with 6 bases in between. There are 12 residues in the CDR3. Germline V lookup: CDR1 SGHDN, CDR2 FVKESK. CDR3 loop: CASSQDSGTQYF. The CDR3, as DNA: TGTGCCAGCAGCCAAGATTCGGGTACGCAGTATTTT.

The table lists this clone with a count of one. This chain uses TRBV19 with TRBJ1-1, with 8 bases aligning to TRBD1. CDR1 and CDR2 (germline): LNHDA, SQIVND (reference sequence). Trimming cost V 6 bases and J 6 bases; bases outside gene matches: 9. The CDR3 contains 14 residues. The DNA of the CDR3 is TGTGCCAGTAGGCAACAGGGGGTGGACGCTGAAGCTTTCTTT. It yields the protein CASRQQGVDAEAFF. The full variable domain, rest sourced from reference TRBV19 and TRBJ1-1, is DGGITQSPKYLFRKEGQNVTLSCEQNLNHDAMYWYRQDPGQGLRLIYYSQIVNDFQKGDIAEGYSVSREKKESFPLTVTSAQKNPTAFYLCASRQQGVDAEAFFGQGTRLTVV.

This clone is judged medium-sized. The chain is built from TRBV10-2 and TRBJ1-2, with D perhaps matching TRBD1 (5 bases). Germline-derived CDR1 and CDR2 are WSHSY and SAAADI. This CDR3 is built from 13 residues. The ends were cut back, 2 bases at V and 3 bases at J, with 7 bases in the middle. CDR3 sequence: CASSEQGDYGYTF. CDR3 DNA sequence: TGCGCCAGCAGTGAGCAGGGTGACTATGGCTACACCTTC.

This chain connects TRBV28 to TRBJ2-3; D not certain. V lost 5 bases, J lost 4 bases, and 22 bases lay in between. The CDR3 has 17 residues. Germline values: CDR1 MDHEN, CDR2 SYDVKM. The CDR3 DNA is TGTGCCAGCAGTCTACAACCACTGTTAGGAATTCCAGATACGCAGTATTTT. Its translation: CASSLQPLLGIPDTQYF.

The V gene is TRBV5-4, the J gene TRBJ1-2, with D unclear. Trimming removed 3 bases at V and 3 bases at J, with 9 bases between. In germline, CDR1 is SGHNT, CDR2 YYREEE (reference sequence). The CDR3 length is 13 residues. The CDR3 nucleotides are TGTGCCAGCAGCTCGACCACTTACTATGGCTACACCTTC. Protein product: CASSSTTYYGYTF.